The 8 T cell receptor beta chains presented below share a single source sample, sequenced in a study of a mutant IDH1 vaccine in newly diagnosed glioma. These TCRs' antigens remain unknown. Time point given: week 11, during vaccination. A 20-mer mutant IDH1 peptide at 300 ug was injected subcutaneously with topical imiquimod. Libraries were prepared by immunoSEQ multiplex PCR; TCRdb keeps only in-frame clonotypes and omits some of them. The sample lists tens of thousands of clones, about four fifths occurring once. The sample was PBMCs, taken from a glioma patient whose treatment included an IDH1 peptide vaccine. These receptors all come from a man aged 50 to 60 with glioma.

The chain employs TRBV7-8 and TRBJ2-1, with TRBD2 matching over 8 bases. Trimming at V came to 1 base and at J to 5 bases, leaving 4 bases not matched to a gene. The CDR3 extends over 15 amino acids. CDR1 SGHVS and CDR2 FQNEAQ come from the germline V gene. CDR3 nucleotide sequence: TGTGCCAGCAGCTTAGAAGCGGGAGTGCACAATGAGCAGTTCTTC. It specifies CASSLEAGVHNEQFF.

J is TRBJ2-3 and V is TRBV7-9; D perhaps matches TRBD1 (5 bases). The length of the CDR3 is 12 residues. V lost 8 bases, J lost 4 bases, and 10 bases lay in between. Germline V gene sequence: CDR1 SEHNR, CDR2 FQNEAQ (reference sequence). The chain's CDR3 is CASGRAADTQYF. The CDR3 coding sequence is TGTGCCAGCGGCAGGGCGGCAGATACGCAGTATTTT.

The CDR3 region is CASRPGLSPTYEQYF. In nucleotides, the CDR3 is TGTGCCAGCAGGCCGGGCCTATCACCCACCTACGAGCAGTACTTC. The chain carries TRBV2 and TRBJ2-7; D is ambiguous. CDR3 length equals 15 residues. Germline CDR1 and CDR2: SNHLY and FYNNEI. Between the trimmed V and J ends, which lost 6 bases and 2 bases, there was a span of 17 bases.

This clone appeared a few times. V gene TRBV7-2 combines with J gene TRBJ1-5; 10 bases match TRBD1. Germline V CDR1 and CDR2: SGHTA, FQGNSA. This CDR3 region has 15 residues. V was pared by 4 bases and J by 3 bases, with 3 bases of the junction left unmatched. The CDR3 DNA reads as TGTGCCAGCAGCTATGACAGGGGGCTCAATCAGCCCCAGCATTTT. Translation: CASSYDRGLNQPQHF.

The chain joins TRBV7-2 to TRBJ1-3, with 7 nucleotides matching TRBD1. This CDR3 spans 15 amino acids. CDR1 SGHTA and CDR2 FQGNSA come from the germline V gene. Trimming cost V 5 bases and J 4 bases; bases outside gene matches: 8. DNA for the CDR3: TGTGCCAGCAGCCCCGGGACAGTGGGCGGAAACACCATATATTTT. Translation gives CASSPGTVGGNTIYF.

The chain links TRBV2 to TRBJ2-1; TRBD1 agrees at 11 bases. V lost 6 bases, J lost 4 bases, and 8 bases stayed unmatched. The germline V gene has CDR1 SNHLY and CDR2 FYNNEI. The CDR3 runs 16 residues. The CDR3 sequence is CASRSWTGGAYNEQFF. Written as DNA, the CDR3 is TGTGCCAGCAGGTCTTGGACAGGGGGCGCTTACAATGAGCAGTTCTTC. Using reference TRBV2 and TRBJ2-1 for the parts outside the CDR3, the full variable domain is EPEVTQTPSHQVTQMGQEVILRCVPISNHLYFYWYRQILGQKVEFLVSFYNNEISEKSEIFDDQFSVERPDGSNFTLKIRSTKLEDSAMYFCASRSWTGGAYNEQFFGPGTRLTVL.

This CDR3 is CASRPDGPRYTF. CDR3 nucleotides: TGTGCCAGCAGACCCGACGGGCCCCGCTACACCTTC. The J gene is TRBJ1-2, the V gene TRBV7-9; D remains unclear. The V gene lost 6 bases and the J gene lost 9 bases, with 14 bases spanning the gap. This CDR3 has 12 residues. CDR1 is SEHNR, CDR2 FQNEAQ, per germline (reference sequence). The entire variable domain, with the rest obtained from reference TRBV7-9 and TRBJ1-2, is as follows: DTGVSQNPRHKITKRGQNVTFRCDPISEHNRLYWYRQTLGQGPEFLTYFQNEAQLEKSRLLSDRFSAERPKGSFSTLEIQRTEQGDSAMYLCASRPDGPRYTFGSGTRLTVV.

V usage is TRBV7-2 and J usage is TRBJ2-7; D may be TRBD2 (5 bases). The CDR3 extends over 14 amino acids. The V and J ends lost 1 base and 3 bases respectively, with 10 bases between them. Germline V gene sequence: CDR1 SGHTA, CDR2 FQGNSA. CDR3 region: CASSLGRGVYEQYF. CDR3 coding DNA: TGTGCCAGCAGCTTAGGACGGGGAGTCTACGAGCAGTACTTC.